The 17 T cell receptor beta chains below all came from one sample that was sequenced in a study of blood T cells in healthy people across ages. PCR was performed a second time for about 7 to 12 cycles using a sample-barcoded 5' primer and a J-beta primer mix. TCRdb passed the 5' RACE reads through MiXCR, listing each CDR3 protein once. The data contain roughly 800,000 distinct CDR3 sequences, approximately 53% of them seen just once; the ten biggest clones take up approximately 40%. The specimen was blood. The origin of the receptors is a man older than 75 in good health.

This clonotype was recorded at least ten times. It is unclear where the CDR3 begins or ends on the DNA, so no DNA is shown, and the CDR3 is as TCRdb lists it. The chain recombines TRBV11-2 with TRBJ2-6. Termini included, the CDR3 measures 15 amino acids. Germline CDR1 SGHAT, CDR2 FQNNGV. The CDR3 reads CASSPRTFGANVLTF.

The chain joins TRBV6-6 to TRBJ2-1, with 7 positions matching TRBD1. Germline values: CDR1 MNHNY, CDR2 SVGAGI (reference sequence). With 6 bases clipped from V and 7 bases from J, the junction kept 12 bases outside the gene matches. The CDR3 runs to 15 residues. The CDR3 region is CASSLWESGGNEQFF. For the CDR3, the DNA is TGTGCCAGCAGCCTATGGGAGTCAGGGGGTAATGAGCAGTTCTTC.

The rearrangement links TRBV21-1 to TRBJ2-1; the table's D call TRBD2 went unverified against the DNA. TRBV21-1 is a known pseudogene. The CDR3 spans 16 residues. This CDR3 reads CASSKSIGRRVNEQFF. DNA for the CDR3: TGTGCCAGCAGCAAAAGCATAGGGAGGAGGGTCAATGAGCAGTTCTTC.

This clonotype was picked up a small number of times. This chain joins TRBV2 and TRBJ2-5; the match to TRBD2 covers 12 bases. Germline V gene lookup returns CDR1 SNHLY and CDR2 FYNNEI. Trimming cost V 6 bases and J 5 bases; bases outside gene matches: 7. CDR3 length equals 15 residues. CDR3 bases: TGTGCCAGCAGGGGTCGGACTAGCGGGACCGAGACCCAGTACTTC. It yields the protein CASRGRTSGTETQYF.

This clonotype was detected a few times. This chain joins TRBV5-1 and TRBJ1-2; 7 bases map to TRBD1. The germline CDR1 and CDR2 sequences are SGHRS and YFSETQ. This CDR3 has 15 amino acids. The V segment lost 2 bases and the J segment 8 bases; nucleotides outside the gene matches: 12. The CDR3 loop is CASSLEGALYGGYTF. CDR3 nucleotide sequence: TGCGCCAGCAGCTTAGAGGGGGCTTTGTATGGAGGCTACACCTTC.

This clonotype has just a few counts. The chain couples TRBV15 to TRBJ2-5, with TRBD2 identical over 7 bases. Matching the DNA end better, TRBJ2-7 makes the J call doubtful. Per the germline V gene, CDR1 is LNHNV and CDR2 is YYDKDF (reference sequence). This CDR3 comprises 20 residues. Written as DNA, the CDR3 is TGTGCCACCAGCAGAGATATTGGGCTAGCGGCACAAGTGCCTTTATACGAGCAGTACTTC. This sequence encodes CATSRDIGLAAQVPLYEQYF.

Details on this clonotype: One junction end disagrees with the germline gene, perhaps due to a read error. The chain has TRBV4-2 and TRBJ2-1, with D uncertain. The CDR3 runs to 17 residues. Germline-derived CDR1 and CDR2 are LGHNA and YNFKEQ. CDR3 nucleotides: TGTGCCAGCGGCCAAGGCCTCGGGCGCCAGATTGGAAATGAGCAGTTCTTC. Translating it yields CASGQGLGRQIGNEQFF.

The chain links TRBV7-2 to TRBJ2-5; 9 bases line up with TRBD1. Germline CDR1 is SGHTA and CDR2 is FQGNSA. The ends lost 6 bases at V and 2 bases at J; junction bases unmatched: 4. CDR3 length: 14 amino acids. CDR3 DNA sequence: TGTGCCAGCAGGTCGACAGGGGGACAAGAGACCCAGTACTTC. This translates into CASRSTGGQETQYF.

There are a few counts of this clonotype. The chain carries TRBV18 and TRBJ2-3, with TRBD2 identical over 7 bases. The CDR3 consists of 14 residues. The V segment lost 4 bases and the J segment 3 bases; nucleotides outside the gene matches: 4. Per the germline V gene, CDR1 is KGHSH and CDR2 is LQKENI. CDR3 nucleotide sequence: TGTGCCAGCTCACTCGCGGGGGTGACAGATACGCAGTATTTT. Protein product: CASSLAGVTDTQYF.

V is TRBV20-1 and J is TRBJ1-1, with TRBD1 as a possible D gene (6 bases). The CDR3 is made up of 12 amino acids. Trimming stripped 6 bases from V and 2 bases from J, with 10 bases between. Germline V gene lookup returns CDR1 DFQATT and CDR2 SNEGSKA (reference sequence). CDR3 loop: CSARTENTEAFF. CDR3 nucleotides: TGCAGTGCGCGGACAGAAAACACTGAAGCTTTCTTT.

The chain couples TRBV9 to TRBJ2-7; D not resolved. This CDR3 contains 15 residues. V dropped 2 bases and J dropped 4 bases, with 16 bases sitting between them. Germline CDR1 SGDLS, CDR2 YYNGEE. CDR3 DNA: TGTGCCAGCAGCGTCTCCCCCGACTTTCAGTACGAGCAGTACTTC. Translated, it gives CASSVSPDFQYEQYF.

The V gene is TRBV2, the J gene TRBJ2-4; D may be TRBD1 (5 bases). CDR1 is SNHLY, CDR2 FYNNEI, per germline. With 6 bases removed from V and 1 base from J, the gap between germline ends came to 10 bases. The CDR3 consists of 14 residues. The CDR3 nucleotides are TGTGCCAGCAGATTACAGGCGGCCAAAAACATTCAGTACTTC. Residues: CASRLQAAKNIQYF.

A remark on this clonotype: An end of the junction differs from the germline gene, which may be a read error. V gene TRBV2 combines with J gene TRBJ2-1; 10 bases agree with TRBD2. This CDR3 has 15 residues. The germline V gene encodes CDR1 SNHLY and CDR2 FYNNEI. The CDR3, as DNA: TGTACCAGCTTGAGTAGCGGGAGGATCTACAATGAGCAGTTCTTC. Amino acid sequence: CTSLSSGRIYNEQFF.

The CDR3 loop reads CASSLVQGNNYGYTF. In DNA, the CDR3 is TGTGCCAGCAGCTTGGTCCAGGGAAATAACTATGGCTACACCTTC. This rearrangement joins TRBV5-5 to TRBJ1-2; D is perhaps TRBD1 (5 bases). Germline CDR1 SGHKS, CDR2 YYEKEE (reference sequence). With 0 bases removed from V and 1 base from J, the gap between germline ends came to 10 bases. The CDR3 loop spans 15 amino acids.

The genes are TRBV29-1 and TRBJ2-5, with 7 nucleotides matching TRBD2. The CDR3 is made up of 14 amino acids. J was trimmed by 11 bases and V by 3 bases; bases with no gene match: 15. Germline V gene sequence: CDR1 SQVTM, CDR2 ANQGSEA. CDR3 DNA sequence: TGCAGCGTTGAGCATCGGACTAGGAGGGATGAGCAGTACTTC. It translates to CSVEHRTRRDEQYF.

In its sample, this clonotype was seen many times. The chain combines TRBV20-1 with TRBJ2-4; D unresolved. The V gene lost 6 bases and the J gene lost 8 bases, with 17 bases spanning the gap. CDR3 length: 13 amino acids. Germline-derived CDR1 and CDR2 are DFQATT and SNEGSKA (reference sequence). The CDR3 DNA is TGCAGTGCGCCCGACGTCGTGGTGGACATTCAGTACTTC. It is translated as CSAPDVVVDIQYF.

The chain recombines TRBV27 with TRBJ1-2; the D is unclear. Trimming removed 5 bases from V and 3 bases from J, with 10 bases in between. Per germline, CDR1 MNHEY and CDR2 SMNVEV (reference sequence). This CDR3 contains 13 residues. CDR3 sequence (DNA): TGTGCCAGCAGTGTAAACAGTTACTATGGCTACACCTTC. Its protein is CASSVNSYYGYTF.